The clone carrying this T cell receptor beta chain was detected only a few times. Its antigen remains unknown. This entry belongs to a study of brain T cells in children with intractable seizures. Study-wide findings and caveats: Known viral epitope-specific CDR3s closely matched each case's top public brain CDR3. Pre-surgery blood may have been undersampled, hiding some clones.

Sequencing was limited to surgery cases with top T cell transcript signatures in brain tissue. Patients received at least one anti-epileptic drug before surgery. The germline V and J ends were trimmed by 4 bases and 2 bases, with 12 bases remaining between them. The CDR3 is 14 residues long. CDR1 is SEHNR, CDR2 FQNEAQ, per germline (reference sequence). Sequenced by immunoSEQ multiplex PCR; TCRdb stores in-frame clones only, minus some. The sample has around 8,000 clones, around 67% seen once. This specimen consisted of resected brain tissue, obtained at surgery. The sequence was collected from a boy under two years old with tuberous sclerosis and intractable seizures. This chain links TRBV7-9 with TRBJ2-7; D perhaps matches TRBD1 (6 bases). Here the CDR3 reads CASSSTGQTYEQYF. Written as DNA, the CDR3 is TGTGCCAGCAGCTCGACAGGTCAAACCTACGAGCAGTACTTC. Using reference TRBV7-9 and TRBJ2-7 for the parts outside the CDR3, the full variable domain is DTGVSQNPRHKITKRGQNVTFRCDPISEHNRLYWYRQTLGQGPEFLTYFQNEAQLEKSRLLSDRFSAERPKGSFSTLEIQRTEQGDSAMYLCASSSTGQTYEQYFGPGTRLTVT.